This T cell receptor (beta chain) was retrieved from a study of cytomegalovirus exposure and HLA in healthy donors. Whole-study results and caveats: Whilst most TCR sequences proved rare, a subset of public TCRs occurred across many donors. The study listed 150 to 200 cytomegalovirus-associated TCR beta chains.

Data came from immunoSEQ multiplex PCR; TCRdb stores just in-frame clones and leaves some out. This table holds fewer than 85,000 clones, around 96% found once. V dropped 4 bases and J dropped 4; count of bases not matched to a gene: 6. In germline, CDR1 is SGHVS, CDR2 FNYEAQ. The CDR3 extends over 15 amino acids. The table lists this clone with a count of one. Its antigen is unknown. The rearrangement joins TRBV7-6 to TRBJ1-1; 10 bases align to TRBD1. The TCR originated in a woman between 18 and 29 years old in good health and CMV-seronegative. Sequencing was carried out using PBMCs. In DNA form, the CDR3 reads TGTGCCAGCAGCTCCCCCGGGACAGGGGCCACTGAAGCTTTCTTT. It yields the protein CASSSPGTGATEAFF.